This T cell receptor (beta chain) was recovered during a study of tumor-infiltrating lymphocytes in oesophageal squamous cell carcinoma. Germline loops: CDR1 SGHVS, CDR2 FNYEAQ. This CDR3 has 14 amino acids. The V end was cut by 0 bases, the J end by 3 bases, with 7 bases between. TCRdb re-derived calls from the PCR reads in MiXCR, one entry per CDR3 protein. Among some 14,000 distinct CDR3 sequences listed, roughly 51% were seen once. The chain employs TRBV7-6 and TRBJ2-3, with a possible D match to TRBD2 (6 bases). Source material: blood. The TCR comes from a female donor with esophageal squamous cell carcinoma. The DNA for the CDR3 is TGTGCCAGCAGCTTAGCTAGCGGTACAGATACGCAGTATTTT. It translates to CASSLASGTDTQYF.